This entry lists 16 T cell receptor beta chains sequenced from one sample in a study of cytomegalovirus exposure and HLA in healthy donors. The primer mix had 60 Vbeta and 13 Jbeta primers. Measured with immunoSEQ multiplex PCR; TCRdb has only the in-frame clones, and not every one. The table includes about 130,000 clones, about 78% detected once. Sequences were obtained from PBMCs. The receptors were gathered from a female donor in good health and CMV-seronegative.

The chain links TRBV10-3 to TRBJ2-3; 8 bases fit TRBD1. V gave up 8 bases and J gave up 4 bases; unmatched junction bases: 8. The germline gives CDR1 ENHRY, CDR2 SYGVKD. There are 14 residues in the CDR3. The CDR3 region has the DNA TGTGCCATCCCTGCGGCAGGGGGCGCAGATACGCAGTATTTT. Translated, it gives CAIPAAGGADTQYF.

This clone showed up just once. The rearrangement uses TRBV4-3 and TRBJ2-5; D is perhaps TRBD2 (5 bases). The CDR3 length is 15 residues. The germline V and J ends were trimmed by 0 bases and 4 bases, with 12 bases remaining between them. Germline CDR1 is LGHNA and CDR2 is YSLEER. CDR3 protein: CASSQDSNSAETQYF. The CDR3 coding sequence is TGCGCCAGCAGCCAAGATTCTAATAGCGCAGAGACCCAGTACTTC.

The rearrangement links TRBV10-3 to TRBJ1-5; tentative D call: TRBD1 (6 bases). V was cut by 2 bases and J by 4 bases, with 9 bases left in between. Per the germline V gene, CDR1 is ENHRY and CDR2 is SYGVKD. The CDR3 has 14 amino acids. CDR3 sequence: CAISEQGQNQPQHF. CDR3 nucleotide sequence: TGTGCCATCAGTGAGCAGGGGCAAAATCAGCCCCAGCATTTT.

The chain joins TRBV28 to TRBJ2-7; 7 bases are shared with TRBD2. The trim removed 6 bases at V and 6 bases at J, leaving 5 bases unmatched. The CDR3 is 12 residues long. Germline CDR1 and CDR2: MDHEN and SYDVKM. The CDR3 coding sequence is TGTGCCAGCAGATGGGAGGGGTCCGAGCAGTACTTC. This encodes CASRWEGSEQYF.

The chain uses TRBV9 and TRBJ2-3; 8 bases match TRBD2. Germline lookup yields CDR1 SGDLS and CDR2 YYNGEE. The CDR3 covers 17 residues. Losses at the gene ends were 0 bases for V and 6 bases for J; bases not matched to a gene: 12. CDR3 residues: CASSVVGSGSGTDTQYF. DNA for the CDR3: TGTGCCAGCAGCGTAGTTGGGAGCGGGAGTGGTACGGATACGCAGTATTTT.

This chain joins TRBV27 and TRBJ2-5; 8 bases line up with TRBD2. V lost 5 bases, J lost 5 bases, and 4 bases stayed unmatched. Germline V gene sequence: CDR1 MNHEY, CDR2 SMNVEV (reference sequence). CDR3 size: 13 residues. CDR3 DNA: TGTGCCAGCAGTGGACTAGCCGACGAGACCCAGTACTTC. This encodes CASSGLADETQYF.

CDR3 bases: TGTGCCAGCAGCCCGGACGGGACAGGGATTCTTTTCTATGGCTACACCTTC. It encodes CASSPDGTGILFYGYTF. This chain joins TRBV7-6 and TRBJ1-2; TRBD1 agrees at 9 bases. Germline CDR1 reads SGHVS; CDR2 reads FNYEAQ. The J segment lost 4 bases and the V segment lost 5 bases, leaving 14 bases of the junction unmatched. This CDR3 comprises 17 residues.

V and J are TRBV10-3 and TRBJ2-5, with D tentatively TRBD1 (6 bases). V shed 6 bases and J shed 5 bases, with 16 bases lying between them. Germline-derived CDR1 and CDR2 are ENHRY and SYGVKD. The CDR3 totals 14 residues. The chain's CDR3 is CAISSTGPVETQYF. CDR3 DNA sequence: TGTGCCATCAGCTCCACAGGGCCGGTCGAGACCCAGTACTTC.

V gene TRBV2 combines with J gene TRBJ2-3; possibly TRBD2 for D (6 bases). The CDR3 has 13 residues. The germline CDR1 and CDR2 sequences are SNHLY and FYNNEI. Trimming removed 8 bases at V and 5 bases at J, with 14 bases between. The CDR3, as DNA: TGTGCCAGCTCGGGAGATGGGGGAGATACGCAGTATTTT. Translated, it gives CASSGDGGDTQYF.

The chain uses TRBV7-8 and TRBJ1-1; D gene ambiguous. Germline CDR1 SGHVS, CDR2 FQNEAQ. The ends were cut back, 4 bases at V and 2 bases at J, with 8 bases in the middle. This CDR3 has 13 residues. The CDR3 here is CASSYEVNTEAFF. CDR3 sequence (DNA): TGTGCCAGCAGCTACGAGGTAAACACTGAAGCTTTCTTT.

V usage is TRBV7-3 and J usage is TRBJ2-1; 7 nucleotides line up with TRBD2. CDR3 length: 14 residues. Germline V gene lookup returns CDR1 SGHTA and CDR2 FQGTGA. The ends lost 0 bases at V and 15 bases at J; junction bases unmatched: 11. CDR3 in DNA: TGTGCCAGCAGCTTAACGGGTAATCCGGGAGGTATGTTCTTC. Translation gives CASSLTGNPGGMFF.

The chain employs TRBV27 and TRBJ2-7; 7 bases agree with TRBD1. Germline assignment: CDR1 MNHEY and CDR2 SMNVEV (reference sequence). The CDR3 is made up of 15 amino acids. V lost 8 bases, J lost 2 bases, and 12 bases stayed unmatched. This CDR3 reads CASGAIGTDPYEQYF. DNA for the CDR3: TGTGCCAGCGGCGCTATAGGGACAGATCCCTACGAGCAGTACTTC.

About this clone itself: One junction end disagrees with the germline gene, perhaps due to a read error. The J gene is TRBJ2-1, the V gene TRBV10-1; the D is unclear. The CDR3 length is 17 residues. Germline V gene lookup returns CDR1 WNHNN and CDR2 SYGVQD (reference sequence). The chain's CDR3 is CASSGSDHSPLGDEQLF. CDR3 DNA sequence: TGCGCCAGCAGTGGGTCGGATCACTCTCCCCTGGGCGATGAGCAGCTCTTC.

V is TRBV10-3 and J is TRBJ2-7; 7 bases fit TRBD1. Losses at the gene ends were 5 bases for V and 2 bases for J; bases not matched to a gene: 3. Per the germline V gene, CDR1 is ENHRY and CDR2 is SYGVKD. There are 13 residues in the CDR3. The CDR3 sequence is CAISSQGAYEQYF. Here the CDR3 DNA reads TGTGCCATCAGTTCCCAGGGGGCCTACGAGCAGTACTTC.

The sample holds a few counts of this clone. The chain employs TRBV6-1 and TRBJ1-4, with D uncertain. V was shortened by 2 bases and J by 11 bases, with 15 bases between the two germline ends. The CDR3 spans 14 residues. Germline V gene lookup returns CDR1 MNHNS and CDR2 SASEGT. The CDR3, as DNA: TGTGCCAGCAGTGAACGGAGGGATTCGACCAAACTGTTTTTT. This translates into CASSERRDSTKLFF.

The rearrangement uses TRBV5-4 and TRBJ2-1; D not resolved. The CDR3 spans 13 residues. Deletions cut 0 bases from V and 3 bases from J, with 4 bases between. CDR1 and CDR2 (germline): SGHNT, YYREEE (reference sequence). CDR3 DNA: TGTGCCAGCAGCTTGGAGAGCTACAATGAGCAGTTCTTC. It is translated as CASSLESYNEQFF. Combining the CDR3 with reference TRBV5-4 and TRBJ2-1 gives the whole variable domain ETGVTQSPTHLIKTRGQQVTLRCSSQSGHNTVSWYQQALGQGPQFIFQYYREEENGRGNFPPRFSGLQFPNYSSELNVNALELDDSALYLCASSLESYNEQFFGPGTRLTVL.